This TCR beta chain comes out of a study of blood T cell dynamics during melanoma immunotherapy. General study points: The most clonal sorted CD8+ subset, immune-effector cells, was closest to cell-free DNA CDR3 sequences.

CDR3 length equals 13 residues. The germline V and J ends were trimmed by 0 bases and 4 bases, with 7 bases remaining between them. CDR1 is SGHNT, CDR2 YYREEE, per germline (reference sequence). Regarding time point: pre-treatment baseline. Disease control meant complete response, partial response or stable disease at 12 weeks. Measured with immunoSEQ multiplex PCR; TCRdb has only the in-frame clones, and not every one. The sample records some 14,000 clones, around 90% being singletons. Notes on this clone: Its antigen is currently unknown.

The clonotype originates from a human donor with melanoma. The sequenced sample was effector memory CD8+ T cells from blood, obtained from a patient treated with checkpoint blockade. The chain links TRBV5-4 to TRBJ1-2, with D hard to call. The DNA of the CDR3 is TGTGCCAGCAGCTTGGATTACAGCTATGGCTACACCTTC. Its translation is CASSLDYSYGYTF.